The source of this TCR beta chain is a study of technical replicates of blood from a few donors. TCRdb keeps only in-frame clones here, not all; method: immunoSEQ multiplex PCR. There are 75,000 to 95,000 clones in the sample; 85% to 95% occur only once, and 0.2% to 0.3% lies in the top ten. V lost 1 base and J lost 0; bases outside the gene matches: 9. CDR3 length equals 17 residues. Germline V gives CDR1 SEHNR, CDR2 FQNEAQ (reference sequence). The gene calls are TRBV7-9 and TRBJ2-7; the match to TRBD1 covers 7 bases. The TCR sequence derives from a human donor in good health. Sequencing was performed on T cells isolated from PBMCs. The CDR3 protein is CASSLGAGGPISYEQYF. DNA of the CDR3: TGTGCCAGCAGCTTAGGGGCAGGGGGACCGATCTCCTACGAGCAGTACTTC.